A single sample gave rise to the 15 T cell receptor beta chains below, sequenced in a study of T cell responses to AZD1222 COVID-19 vaccine. Here immunoSEQ multiplex PCR was the method, and the copy in TCRdb shows in-frame clones only, minus some. There are fewer than 200,000 clones in the sample; around 85% occur only once, and roughly 0.98% lies in the top ten. The specimen comprised peripheral blood, sampled 28 days after the second AZD1222 dose. The receptor source for this set is an adult who received the AZD1222 COVID-19 vaccine.

The J gene is TRBJ2-1, the V gene TRBV14; either TRBD1 or TRBD2 may fit D (6 bases each). V lost 4 bases and J 8 bases, leaving 12 bases between the germline ends. The germline V gene encodes CDR1 SGHDN and CDR2 FVKESK. The length of the CDR3 is 13 residues. CDR3 amino acids: CASSLWGADEQFF. In DNA form, the CDR3 reads TGTGCCAGCAGCCTCTGGGGGGCCGATGAGCAGTTCTTC. The variable domain in full, completed from reference TRBV14 and TRBJ2-1, reads EAGVTQFPSHSVIEKGQTVTLRCDPISGHDNLYWYRRVMGKEIKFLLHFVKESKQDESGMPNNRFLAERTGGTYSTLKVQPAELEDSGVYFCASSLWGADEQFFGPGTRLTVL.

The genes are TRBV4-2 and TRBJ2-1; 7 bases line up with TRBD1. The V gene's germline CDR1 is LGHNA and CDR2 YNFKEQ. J was trimmed by 2 bases and V by 7 bases; bases with no gene match: 5. This CDR3 is 14 amino acids long. DNA for the CDR3: TGTGCCAGCACAAGGGGACAGCCCTACAATGAGCAGTTCTTC. Translated, it gives CASTRGQPYNEQFF.

The J gene is TRBJ2-5, the V gene TRBV19; D is perhaps TRBD1 (6 bases). Germline CDR1 reads LNHDA; CDR2 reads SQIVND (reference sequence). With 5 bases removed from V and 2 bases from J, the gap between germline ends came to 21 bases. CDR3 size: 17 residues. In DNA, the CDR3 is TGTGCCAGTAGTCTTCCCTCCACAGGGAGAGGGCAAGAGACCCAGTACTTC. Translation gives CASSLPSTGRGQETQYF.

For this clone: This specimen includes other DNA sequences encoding the same CDR3. The CDR3 loop reads CASSQGGRPNYGYTF. In DNA form, the CDR3 reads TGTGCCAGCAGCCAAGGCGGGAGACCTAACTATGGCTACACCTTC. The genes are TRBV4-2 and TRBJ1-2; D is undetermined. The CDR3 totals 15 residues. Germline assignment: CDR1 LGHNA and CDR2 YNFKEQ. The V end lost 1 base, the J end lost 0 bases, and 9 bases lay between the germline ends.

CDR3 residues: CASSSKTSGGQETQYF. The DNA for the CDR3 is TGTGCCAGCAGCTCGAAGACTAGCGGGGGCCAAGAGACCCAGTACTTC. The J gene is TRBJ2-5, the V gene TRBV5-4, with 12 bases aligning to TRBD2. V lost 3 bases, J lost 1 base, and 4 bases stayed unmatched. This CDR3 is 16 amino acids long. Germline CDR1 and CDR2: SGHNT and YYREEE (reference sequence).

The chain has TRBV5-1 and TRBJ2-7; D might be TRBD1 (7 bases). Per the germline V gene, CDR1 is SGHRS and CDR2 is YFSETQ. V was cut by 4 bases and J by 2 bases, with 10 bases left in between. This CDR3 is built from 13 residues. This chain's CDR3 is CASSGGTAYEQYF. CDR3 in DNA: TGCGCCAGCAGCGGAGGGACAGCCTACGAGCAGTACTTC.

The V gene is TRBV7-2, the J gene TRBJ1-3; tentatively, D is TRBD1 (5 bases). This CDR3 contains 15 residues. Between the trimmed V and J ends, which lost 1 base and 8 bases, there was a span of 15 bases. Germline V gene sequence: CDR1 SGHTA, CDR2 FQGNSA. The CDR3 DNA reads as TGTGCCAGCAGCTTAGGGTCGAGGCAGGGTTACACCATATATTTT. Translation gives CASSLGSRQGYTIYF.

The V and J genes are TRBV6-5 and TRBJ2-1, with 9 nucleotides matching TRBD1. CDR1 is MNHEY, CDR2 SVGAGI, per germline. The CDR3 runs 14 residues. V shed 6 bases, J shed 5 bases, and the junction held 5 bases outside the gene matches. The chain's CDR3 is CASRLGQGNNEQFF. CDR3 DNA: TGTGCCAGCAGACTGGGACAGGGTAACAATGAGCAGTTCTTC.

This chain links TRBV6-5 with TRBJ2-7, with a weak D call TRBD1 (6 bases). V was clipped by 7 bases and J by 0 bases, with 13 bases between them. This CDR3 contains 14 residues. Germline loops: CDR1 MNHEY, CDR2 SVGAGI. CDR3 amino acids: CASTPGTFSYEQYF. CDR3 bases: TGTGCCAGCACCCCCGGGACATTCTCCTACGAGCAGTACTTC.

The chain recombines TRBV5-6 with TRBJ2-7; D is ambiguous. The CDR3 consists of 14 residues. Trimming left V 2 bases short and J 1 base short, with 10 bases between. Germline-derived CDR1 and CDR2 are SGHDT and YYEEEE. The CDR3 DNA reads as TGTGCCAGCAGCTTTTTTAGGCAGTCCTACGAGCAGTACTTC. Its protein product is CASSFFRQSYEQYF.

The chain joins TRBV9 to TRBJ2-7, with a weak D call TRBD1 (6 bases). V was cut by 4 bases and J by 2 bases, with 10 bases left in between. The CDR3 spans 13 residues. Germline V lookup: CDR1 SGDLS, CDR2 YYNGEE. The CDR3 DNA reads as TGTGCCAGCAGCAAGGGACACCCCTACGAGCAGTACTTC. Translation gives CASSKGHPYEQYF. Using reference TRBV9 and TRBJ2-7 for the parts outside the CDR3, the full variable domain is DSGVTQTPKHLITATGQRVTLRCSPRSGDLSVYWYQQSLDQGLQFLIQYYNGEERAKGNILERFSAQQFPDLHSELNLSSLELGDSALYFCASSKGHPYEQYFGPGTRLTVT.

The V and J genes are TRBV19 and TRBJ2-7; TRBD1 aligns across 10 bases. V shed 3 bases and J 4 bases; nucleotides not matched to a gene: 6. Per germline, CDR1 LNHDA and CDR2 SQIVND (reference sequence). The CDR3 extends over 15 amino acids. The chain's CDR3 is CASSIFGTGEYEQYF. The DNA of the CDR3 is TGTGCCAGTAGTATCTTCGGGACAGGGGAATACGAGCAGTACTTC. The full variable domain, rest sourced from reference TRBV19 and TRBJ2-7, is DGGITQSPKYLFRKEGQNVTLSCEQNLNHDAMYWYRQDPGQGLRLIYYSQIVNDFQKGDIAEGYSVSREKKESFPLTVTSAQKNPTAFYLCASSIFGTGEYEQYFGPGTRLTVT.

The V call is TRBV9, the J call TRBJ1-6; no firm D call. Per the germline V gene, CDR1 is SGDLS and CDR2 is YYNGEE. Trimming stripped 0 bases from V and 10 bases from J, with 8 bases between. The CDR3 loop spans 13 amino acids. The CDR3 sequence is CASSVDGRSPLHF. CDR3 DNA sequence: TGTGCCAGCAGCGTAGATGGGAGATCACCCCTCCACTTT. Full variable domain (outside the CDR3, taken from reference TRBV9 and TRBJ1-6): DSGVTQTPKHLITATGQRVTLRCSPRSGDLSVYWYQQSLDQGLQFLIQYYNGEERAKGNILERFSAQQFPDLHSELNLSSLELGDSALYFCASSVDGRSPLHFGNGTRLTVT.

The V gene is TRBV9, the J gene TRBJ2-7, with D tentatively TRBD1 (5 bases). V shed 4 bases and J shed 2 bases, with 7 bases lying between them. The CDR3 extends over 12 amino acids. Per germline, CDR1 SGDLS and CDR2 YYNGEE. DNA for the CDR3: TGTGCCAGCAGCAAGGACACCTACGAGCAGTACTTC. Its translation: CASSKDTYEQYF.

The rearrangement uses TRBV30 and TRBJ1-5, with D tentatively TRBD1 (6 bases). Germline CDR1 reads GTSNPN; CDR2 reads SVGIG (reference sequence). V was trimmed by 0 bases and J by 5 bases, leaving 17 bases between them. This CDR3 region has 16 residues. The CDR3 reads CAWSVQAGAGDQPQHF. CDR3 DNA sequence: TGTGCCTGGAGTGTACAGGCAGGGGCGGGGGATCAGCCCCAGCATTTT.